This T cell receptor (beta chain) was identified during a study of cytomegalovirus exposure and HLA in healthy donors. The PCR contained 60 Vbeta and 13 Jbeta primers. TCRdb keeps only in-frame clones here, not all; method: immunoSEQ multiplex PCR. Here the sample spans 120,000 or so clones, about two thirds being singletons. This CDR3 has 16 residues. J was trimmed by 7 bases and V by 5 bases; bases with no gene match: 9. The germline V gene has CDR1 LNHDA and CDR2 SQIVND (reference sequence). The material sequenced was PBMCs. The rearrangement uses TRBV19 and TRBJ2-1; the match to TRBD2 covers 12 bases. This clonotype originated in a man aged 30-40 years in good health and CMV-seronegative. The CDR3, as DNA: TGTGCCAGTAGTCGAGAAGGACTAGCGGGGCATAATGAGCAGTTCTTC. It translates to CASSREGLAGHNEQFF.